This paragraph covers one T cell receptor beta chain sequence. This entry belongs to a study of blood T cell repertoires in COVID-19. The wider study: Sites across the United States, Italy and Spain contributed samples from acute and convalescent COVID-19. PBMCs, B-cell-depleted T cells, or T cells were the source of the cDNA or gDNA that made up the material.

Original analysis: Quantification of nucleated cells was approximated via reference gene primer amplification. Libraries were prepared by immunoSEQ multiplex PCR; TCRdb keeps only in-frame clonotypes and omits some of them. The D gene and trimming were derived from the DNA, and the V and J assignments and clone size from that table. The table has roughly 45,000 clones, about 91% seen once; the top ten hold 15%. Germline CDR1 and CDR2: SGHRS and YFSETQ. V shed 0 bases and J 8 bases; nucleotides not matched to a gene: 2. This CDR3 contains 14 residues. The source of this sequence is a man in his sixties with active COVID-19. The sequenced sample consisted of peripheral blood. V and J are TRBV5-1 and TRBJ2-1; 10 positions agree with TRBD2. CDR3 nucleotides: TGCGCCAGCAGCTTGGACGGGACTAGCGATGAGCAGTTCTTC. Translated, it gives CASSLDGTSDEQFF.